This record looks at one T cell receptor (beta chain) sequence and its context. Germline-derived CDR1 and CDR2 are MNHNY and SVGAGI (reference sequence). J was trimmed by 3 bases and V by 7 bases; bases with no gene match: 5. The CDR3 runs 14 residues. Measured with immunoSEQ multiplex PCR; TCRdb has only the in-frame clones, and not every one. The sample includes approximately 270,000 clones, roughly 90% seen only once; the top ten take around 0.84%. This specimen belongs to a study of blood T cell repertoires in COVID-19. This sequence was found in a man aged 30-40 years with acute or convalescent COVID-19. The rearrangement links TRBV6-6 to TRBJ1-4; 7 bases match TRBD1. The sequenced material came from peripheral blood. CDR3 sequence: CASIPGTANEKLFF. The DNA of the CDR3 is TGTGCCAGCATCCCCGGGACAGCTAATGAAAAACTGTTTTTT.